Listed below are T cell receptor beta chains from one sample, sequenced in a study of early T cells in non-severe SARS-CoV-2 infection. A single record per CDR3 protein comes from TCRdb applying MiXCR to the 5' RACE reads. The sample records 45,000 to 50,000 distinct CDR3 sequences, around 6.5% being singletons. The sequences come from whole blood, collected at baseline. These receptors all stem from an adult who was a healthcare worker with PCR-confirmed SARS-CoV-2 infection or an uninfected control (not recorded which). The CDR3 runs from the conserved cysteine through the conserved F or W. The D gene is left open where the match is weak. Only some rows state a clone size, as once, few, many or a class for expanded clones.

size: many
J: TRBJ2-2
V: TRBV12-3/TRBV12-4
D: .
DNA: TGTGCCAGCATCCCGGGGGTGGCCGGGGAGCTGTTTTTT
CDR3: CASIPGVAGELFF

size: .
J: TRBJ2-1
V: TRBV11-2
D: TRBD2
DNA: TGTGCCAGCAGCCTCCAGAGCGGGAGACGGAATGAGCAGTTCTTC
CDR3: CASSLQSGRRNEQFF

size: few
J: TRBJ1-2
V: TRBV6-1
D: .
DNA: TGTGCCAGCACCCAGGTCACCTATGGCTACACCTTC
CDR3: CASTQVTYGYTF

size: .
J: TRBJ2-4
V: TRBV28
D: .
DNA: TGTGCCAGCAGCCCCCCGGCGGGGTTGCGGGACAAAAACATTCAGTACTTC
CDR3: CASSPPAGLRDKNIQYF

size: .
J: TRBJ2-1
V: TRBV3-1
D: TRBD2
DNA: TGTGCCAGCAGCCGACCCCTACTAGCGGGAGGGTTTGACAATGAGCAGTTCTTC
CDR3: CASSRPLLAGGFDNEQFF

size: many
J: TRBJ2-7
V: TRBV6-1
D: TRBD2
DNA: TGTGCCAGCAGTGAAGTCGGGACTAGCGAGCGCTCCTACGAGCAGTACTTC
CDR3: CASSEVGTSERSYEQYF

size: .
J: TRBJ2-5
V: TRBV2
D: TRBD2
DNA: TGTGCCAGCAGTGAAGTGGGAGGGAAAGAGACCCAGTACTTC
CDR3: CASSEVGGKETQYF

size: many
J: TRBJ2-7
V: TRBV20-1
D: .
DNA: TGCAGTGCTAGAGCCCCGAGTCAGGTATCCTACGAGCAGTACTTC
CDR3: CSARAPSQVSYEQYF

size: many
J: TRBJ2-3
V: TRBV7-8
D: .
DNA: TGTGCCAGCAGCTCCAAGAAACCAGCAGATACGCAGTATTTT
CDR3: CASSSKKPADTQYF

size: few
J: TRBJ2-2
V: TRBV7-8
D: .
DNA: TGTGCCAGCAGCTACCTGAACACCGGGGAGCTGTTTTTT
CDR3: CASSYLNTGELFF

size: .
J: TRBJ2-1
V: TRBV20-1
D: TRBD2
DNA: TGCAGTGCAGTCCCGGGACTAGTGGGAAAGCAGTTCTTC
CDR3: CSAVPGLVGKQFF

size: .
J: TRBJ2-7
V: TRBV29-1
D: .
DNA: TGCAGCGTTGAAAGCCAGGGCGGCGAGCAGTACTTC
CDR3: CSVESQGGEQYF

size: .
J: TRBJ1-1
V: TRBV6-5
D: TRBD1
DNA: TGTGCCAGCAGTTACGACTATCGGACAGGGGGAGGAGGTAACACTGAAGCTTTCTTT
CDR3: CASSYDYRTGGGGNTEAFF

size: many
J: TRBJ1-2
V: TRBV28
D: TRBD1
DNA: TGTGCCAGCAGTTTATTCCCGGGGACAGGGTTCAGTGGCTACACCTTC
CDR3: CASSLFPGTGFSGYTF

size: few
J: TRBJ2-7
V: TRBV18
D: .
DNA: TGTGCCAGCTCACCAAAGTCTGGGGGGGAGCAGTACTTC
CDR3: CASSPKSGGEQYF

size: many
J: TRBJ2-7
V: TRBV28
D: .
DNA: TGTGCCAGCAGTTCTCTTCTTTGGGGCAGGGGTAGGCACGAGCAGTACTTC
CDR3: CASSSLLWGRGRHEQYF

size: many
J: TRBJ1-3
V: TRBV6-1
D: TRBD1
DNA: TGTGCCAGCTACGGACAGGGCCACTCTGGAAACACCATATATTTT
CDR3: CASYGQGHSGNTIYF

size: few
J: TRBJ1-6
V: TRBV7-9
D: .
DNA: TGTGCCAGCAGCCGTGACGGAGATAATTCACCCCTCCACTTT
CDR3: CASSRDGDNSPLHF

size: .
J: TRBJ2-7
V: TRBV18
D: .
DNA: TGTGCCAGCTCACCAGAAACAGGTGTTGGCGAGCAGTACTTC
CDR3: CASSPETGVGEQYF

size: many
J: TRBJ2-5
V: TRBV28
D: .
DNA: TGTGCCAGCAGTTTAGTAGGGACGGGAGAGACCCAGTACTTC
CDR3: CASSLVGTGETQYF

size: .
J: TRBJ2-7
V: TRBV18
D: TRBD1
DNA: TGTGCCAGCTCACCGTCGGACAGGGCCACCTACGAGCAGTACTTC
CDR3: CASSPSDRATYEQYF

size: many
J: TRBJ2-5
V: TRBV28
D: .
DNA: TGTGCCAGCAATGTCGTGAACTCCCAAGAGACCCAGTACTTC
CDR3: CASNVVNSQETQYF

size: .
J: TRBJ1-3
V: TRBV10-3
D: .
DNA: TGTGCCATCAGTGAGTCGACGGGGGGTACTGGAAACACCATATATTTT
CDR3: CAISESTGGTGNTIYF

size: .
J: TRBJ2-3
V: TRBV5-4
D: .
DNA: TGTGCCAGCGGGGGGACGGACAGATTCGATACGCAGTATTTT
CDR3: CASGGTDRFDTQYF

size: few
J: TRBJ2-7
V: TRBV6-6
D: .
DNA: TGTGCCAGCAGTTATTTATTGGGGGTTCTCGAGCAGTACTTC
CDR3: CASSYLLGVLEQYF

size: many
J: TRBJ1-1
V: TRBV12-3/TRBV12-4
D: .
DNA: TGTGCCAGCAGTCCCCAGTCTATGAACACTGAAGCTTTCTTT
CDR3: CASSPQSMNTEAFF

size: few
J: TRBJ1-6
V: TRBV10-3
D: .
DNA: TGTGCCATCAGTGAACGGCAGGCTAATAATTCACCCCTCCACTTT
CDR3: CAISERQANNSPLHF

size: few
J: TRBJ2-5
V: TRBV25-1
D: TRBD1
DNA: TGTGCCAGCAGTGAATTTGGGACAGGGAGAACCCAGTACTTC
CDR3: CASSEFGTGRTQYF

size: few
J: TRBJ2-1
V: TRBV7-2
D: TRBD2
DNA: TGTGCCAGCAGCATTGACTCTCTAGCGGGTTGGGCGGGGCAGTTCTTC
CDR3: CASSIDSLAGWAGQFF

size: few
J: TRBJ1-5
V: TRBV2
D: .
DNA: TGTGCCAGCAGTGAGGACAGACCTCATCAGCCCCAGCATTTT
CDR3: CASSEDRPHQPQHF

size: .
J: TRBJ2-1
V: TRBV7-8
D: .
DNA: TGTGCCAGCAGCCGAGCCGGGACGGGACGCAATGAGCAGTTCTTC
CDR3: CASSRAGTGRNEQFF

size: few
J: TRBJ1-4
V: TRBV29-1
D: .
DNA: TGCAGCGTTCCTGAGGGGGGGAATGAAAAACTGTTTTTT
CDR3: CSVPEGGNEKLFF

size: many
J: TRBJ2-6
V: TRBV18
D: TRBD1
DNA: TGTGCCAGCTCACCAGTGGGCAGGGGGCGCATCGCCTCTGGGGCCAACGTCCTGACTTTC
CDR3: CASSPVGRGRIASGANVLTF

size: many
J: TRBJ2-1
V: TRBV5-5
D: .
DNA: TGTGCCAGCAGCGATGAGTGGTCCTACAATGAGCAGTTCTTC
CDR3: CASSDEWSYNEQFF

size: many
J: TRBJ2-1
V: TRBV6-5
D: .
DNA: TGTGCCAGCAGACCCCTACCGGGAGCGTCCAGACACAATGAGCAGTTCTTC
CDR3: CASRPLPGASRHNEQFF

size: .
J: TRBJ2-2
V: TRBV19
D: TRBD2
DNA: TGTGCCAGTAGTATTAATCTACTAGCGGGACCCACCGGGGAGCTGTTTTTT
CDR3: CASSINLLAGPTGELFF

size: .
J: TRBJ1-5
V: TRBV6-2/TRBV6-3
D: .
DNA: TGTGCCAGCAGTTACCGACTGGGGACAAGTAGCAATCAGCCCCAGCATTTT
CDR3: CASSYRLGTSSNQPQHF

size: few
J: TRBJ1-2
V: TRBV28
D: .
DNA: TGTGCCAGCAGTTTGGTGCAGAATGACTATGGCTACACCTTC
CDR3: CASSLVQNDYGYTF

size: few
J: TRBJ2-7
V: TRBV5-1
D: TRBD2
DNA: TGCGCCAGCAGCCTGGGGACTAGCGGGACTACCCACGAGCAGTACTTC
CDR3: CASSLGTSGTTHEQYF

size: many
J: TRBJ2-5
V: TRBV7-9
D: TRBD2
DNA: TGTGCCAGCAGCTTAGCAAGACTAGCGGGAGTTGGGTACCAAGAGACCCAGTACTTC
CDR3: CASSLARLAGVGYQETQYF

size: many
J: TRBJ2-5
V: TRBV14
D: .
DNA: TGTGCCAGCAGCCATCAGGAAGAGACCCAGTACTTC
CDR3: CASSHQEETQYF

size: .
J: TRBJ2-1
V: TRBV6-5
D: TRBD2
DNA: TGTGCCAGCAGTTACTCCCCGGGACTAGCGGGAGGATACAATGAGCAGTTCTTC
CDR3: CASSYSPGLAGGYNEQFF

size: few
J: TRBJ1-2
V: TRBV6-6
D: .
DNA: TGTGCCAGCAGTCCCGACCACATGATGAACTATGGCTACACCTTC
CDR3: CASSPDHMMNYGYTF

size: .
J: TRBJ1-4
V: TRBV20-1
D: .
DNA: TGCAGTGCTTCTCCCCGGTGGGTGCCCCCCGGGCGGAATGAAAAACTGTTTTTT
CDR3: CSASPRWVPPGRNEKLFF

size: few
J: TRBJ1-4
V: TRBV7-8
D: .
DNA: TGTGCCAGCAGCTTAGGGCAGACAAGGACAACTAATGAAAAACTGTTTTTT
CDR3: CASSLGQTRTTNEKLFF

size: .
J: TRBJ1-1
V: TRBV11-2
D: .
DNA: TGTGCCAGCTTAAAGGCGAGGGGGAACACTGAAGCTTTCTTT
CDR3: CASLKARGNTEAFF

size: .
J: TRBJ2-1
V: TRBV15
D: TRBD2
DNA: TGTGCCACCAGCAGAGGTAGAGCGGGAAATTACAATGAGCAGTTCTTC
CDR3: CATSRGRAGNYNEQFF

size: many
J: TRBJ2-1
V: TRBV7-9
D: TRBD1
DNA: TGTGCCAGCAGCTTGGGGACAGGGGTTTTGGAGGGCCGGTACAATGAGCAGTTCTTC
CDR3: CASSLGTGVLEGRYNEQFF

size: .
J: TRBJ2-7
V: TRBV7-2
D: .
DNA: TGTGCCAGCAGCCCAGCGGGTAGGGCCTCCTACGAGCAGTACTTC
CDR3: CASSPAGRASYEQYF

size: .
J: TRBJ2-3
V: TRBV18
D: .
DNA: TGTGCCAGCTCACCACCCTCGGGCTCCACAGATACGCAGTATTTT
CDR3: CASSPPSGSTDTQYF

size: .
J: TRBJ1-6
V: TRBV20-1
D: .
DNA: TGCAGTGCTAGTTATCTCCCGGGTGCTTCACCCCTCCACTTT
CDR3: CSASYLPGASPLHF

size: .
J: TRBJ2-7
V: TRBV7-6
D: .
DNA: TGTGCCAGCAGCCCGAGAGCGGGTTATGCCTACGAGCAGTACTTC
CDR3: CASSPRAGYAYEQYF

size: many
J: TRBJ1-5
V: TRBV5-1
D: .
DNA: TGCGCCAGCAGCTTGGATTCCTACAATCAGCCCCAGCATTTT
CDR3: CASSLDSYNQPQHF

size: few
J: TRBJ1-6
V: TRBV6-6
D: .
DNA: TGTGCCAGCAACCCAAGAGGGGAAGATTCACCCCTCCACTTT
CDR3: CASNPRGEDSPLHF